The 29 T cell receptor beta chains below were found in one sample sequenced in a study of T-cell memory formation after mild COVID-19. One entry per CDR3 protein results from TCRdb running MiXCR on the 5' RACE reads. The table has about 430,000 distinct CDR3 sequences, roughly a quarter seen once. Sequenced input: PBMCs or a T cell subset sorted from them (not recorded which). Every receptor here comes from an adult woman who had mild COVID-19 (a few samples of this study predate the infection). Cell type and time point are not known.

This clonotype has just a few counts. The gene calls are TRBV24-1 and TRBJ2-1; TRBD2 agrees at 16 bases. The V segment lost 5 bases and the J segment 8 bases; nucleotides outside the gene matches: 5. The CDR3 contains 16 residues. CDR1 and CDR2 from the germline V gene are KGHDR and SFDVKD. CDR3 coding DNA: TGTGCCACCAGTGTCGGGACTAGCGGGAGGGCCTATGAGCAGTTCTTC. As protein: CATSVGTSGRAYEQFF.

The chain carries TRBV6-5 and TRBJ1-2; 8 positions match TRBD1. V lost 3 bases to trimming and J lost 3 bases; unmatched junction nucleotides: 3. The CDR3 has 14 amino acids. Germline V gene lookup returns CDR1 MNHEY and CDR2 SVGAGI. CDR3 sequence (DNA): TGTGCCAGCAGTTATGCAGGGGGCGACTATGGCTACACCTTC. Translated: CASSYAGGDYGYTF.

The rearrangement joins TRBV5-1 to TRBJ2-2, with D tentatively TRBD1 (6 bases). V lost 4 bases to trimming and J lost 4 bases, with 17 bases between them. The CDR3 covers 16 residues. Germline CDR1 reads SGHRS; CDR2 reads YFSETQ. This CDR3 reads CASSPDADRSTGELFF. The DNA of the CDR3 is TGCGCCAGCAGCCCGGACGCCGACAGGTCCACCGGGGAGCTGTTTTTT.

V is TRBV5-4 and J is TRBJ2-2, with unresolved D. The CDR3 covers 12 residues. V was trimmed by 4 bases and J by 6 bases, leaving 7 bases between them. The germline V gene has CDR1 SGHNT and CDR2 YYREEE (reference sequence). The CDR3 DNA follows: TGTGCCAGCAGCGTACCAGCCGGGGAGCTGTTTTTT. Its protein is CASSVPAGELFF. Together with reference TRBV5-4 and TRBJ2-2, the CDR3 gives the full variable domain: ETGVTQSPTHLIKTRGQQVTLRCSSQSGHNTVSWYQQALGQGPQFIFQYYREEENGRGNFPPRFSGLQFPNYSSELNVNALELDDSALYLCASSVPAGELFFGEGSRLTVL.

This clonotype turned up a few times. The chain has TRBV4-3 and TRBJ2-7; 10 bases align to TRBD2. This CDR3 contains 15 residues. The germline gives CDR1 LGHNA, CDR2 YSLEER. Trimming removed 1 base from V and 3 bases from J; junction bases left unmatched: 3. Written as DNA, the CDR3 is TGCGCCAGCAGCCAAGGACTAGCGGGCATCTACGAGCAGTACTTC. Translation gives CASSQGLAGIYEQYF.

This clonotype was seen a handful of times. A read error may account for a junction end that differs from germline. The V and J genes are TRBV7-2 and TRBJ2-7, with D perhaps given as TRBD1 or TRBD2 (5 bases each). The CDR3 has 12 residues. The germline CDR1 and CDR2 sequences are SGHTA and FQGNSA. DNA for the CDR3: TGTGCCAGCAGTTTAGCTGGGGGCGAGCAGTACTTC. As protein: CASSLAGGEQYF.

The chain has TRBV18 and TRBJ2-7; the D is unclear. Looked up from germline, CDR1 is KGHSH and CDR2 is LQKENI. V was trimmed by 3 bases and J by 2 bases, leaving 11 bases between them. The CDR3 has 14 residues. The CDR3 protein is CASSPVQATYEQYF. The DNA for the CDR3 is TGTGCCAGCTCACCGGTCCAGGCCACCTACGAGCAGTACTTC.

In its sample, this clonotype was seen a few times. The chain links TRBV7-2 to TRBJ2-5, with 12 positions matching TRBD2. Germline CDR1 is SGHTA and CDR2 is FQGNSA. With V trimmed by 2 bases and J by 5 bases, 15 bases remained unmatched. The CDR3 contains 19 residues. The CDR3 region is CASSLSWVLAGGPGETQYF. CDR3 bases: TGTGCCAGCAGCTTATCTTGGGTGCTAGCGGGAGGGCCAGGGGAGACCCAGTACTTC.

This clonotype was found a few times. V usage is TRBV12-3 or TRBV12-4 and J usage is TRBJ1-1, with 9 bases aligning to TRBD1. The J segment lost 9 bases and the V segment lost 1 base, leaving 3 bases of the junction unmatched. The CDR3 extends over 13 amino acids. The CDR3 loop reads CASSLGGQGKAFF. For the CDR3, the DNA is TGTGCCAGCAGTTTAGGGGGACAGGGTAAAGCTTTCTTT.

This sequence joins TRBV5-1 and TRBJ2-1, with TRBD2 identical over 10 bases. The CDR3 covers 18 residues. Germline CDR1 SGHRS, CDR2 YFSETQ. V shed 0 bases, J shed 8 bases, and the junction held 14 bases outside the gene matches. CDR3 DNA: TGCGCCAGCAGCTTGGCCAAGTTAGCGGGGGGCATGGTAGATGAGCAGTTCTTC. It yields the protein CASSLAKLAGGMVDEQFF.

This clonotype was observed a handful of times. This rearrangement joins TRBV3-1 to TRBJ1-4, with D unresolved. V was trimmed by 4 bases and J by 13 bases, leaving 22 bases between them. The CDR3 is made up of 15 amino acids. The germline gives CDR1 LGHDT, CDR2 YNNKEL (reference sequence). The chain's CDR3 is CASSPNQPPDHGLFF. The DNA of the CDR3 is TGTGCCAGCAGCCCGAATCAGCCTCCTGACCACGGACTGTTTTTT.

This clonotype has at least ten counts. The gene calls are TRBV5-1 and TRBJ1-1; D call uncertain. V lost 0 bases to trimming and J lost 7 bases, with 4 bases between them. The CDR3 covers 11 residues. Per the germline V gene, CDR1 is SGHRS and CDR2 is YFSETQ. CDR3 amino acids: CASSLGGEAFF. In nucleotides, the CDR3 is TGCGCCAGCAGCTTGGGCGGTGAAGCTTTCTTT. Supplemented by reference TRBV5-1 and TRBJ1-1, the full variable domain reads KAGVTQTPRYLIKTRGQQVTLSCSPISGHRSVSWYQQTPGQGLQFLFEYFSETQRNKGNFPGRFSGRQFSNSRSEMNVSTLELGDSALYLCASSLGGEAFFGQGTRLTVV.

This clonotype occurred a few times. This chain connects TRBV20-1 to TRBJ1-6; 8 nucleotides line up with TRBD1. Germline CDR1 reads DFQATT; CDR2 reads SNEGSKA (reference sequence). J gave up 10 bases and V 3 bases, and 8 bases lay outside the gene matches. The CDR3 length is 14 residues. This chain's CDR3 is CSASLSPGGSPLHF. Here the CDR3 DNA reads TGCAGTGCTAGCCTGTCGCCAGGGGGCTCACCCCTCCACTTT.

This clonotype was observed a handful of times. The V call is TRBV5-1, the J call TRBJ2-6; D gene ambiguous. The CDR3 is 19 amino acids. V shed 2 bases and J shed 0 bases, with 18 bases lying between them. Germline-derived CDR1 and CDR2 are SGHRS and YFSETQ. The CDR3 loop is CASSLGQQQTLSGANVLTF. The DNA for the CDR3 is TGCGCCAGCAGCTTAGGGCAGCAACAAACGCTCTCTGGGGCCAACGTCCTGACTTTC.

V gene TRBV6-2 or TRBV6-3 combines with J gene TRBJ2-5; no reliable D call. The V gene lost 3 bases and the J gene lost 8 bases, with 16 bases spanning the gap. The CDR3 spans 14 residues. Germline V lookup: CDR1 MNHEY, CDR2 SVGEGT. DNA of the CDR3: TGTGCCAGCAGTTATCGCGGAGCAGGTTTCACCCAGTACTTC. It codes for CASSYRGAGFTQYF.

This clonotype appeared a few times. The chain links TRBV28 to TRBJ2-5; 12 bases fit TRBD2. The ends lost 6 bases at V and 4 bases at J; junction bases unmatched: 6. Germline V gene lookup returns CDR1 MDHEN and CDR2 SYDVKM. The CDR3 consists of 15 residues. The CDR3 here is CASSDPSGRGETQYF. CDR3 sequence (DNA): TGTGCCAGCAGCGACCCTAGCGGGAGGGGAGAGACCCAGTACTTC. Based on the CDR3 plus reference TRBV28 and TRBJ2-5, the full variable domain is DVKVTQSSRYLVKRTGEKVFLECVQDMDHENMFWYRQDPGLGLRLIYFSYDVKMKEKGDIPEGYSVSREKKERFSLILESASTNQTSMYLCASSDPSGRGETQYFGPGTRLLVL.

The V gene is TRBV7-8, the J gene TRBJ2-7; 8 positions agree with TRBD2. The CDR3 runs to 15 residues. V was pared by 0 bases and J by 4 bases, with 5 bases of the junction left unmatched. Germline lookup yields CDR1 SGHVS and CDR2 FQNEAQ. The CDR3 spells CASSLASGTMYEQYF. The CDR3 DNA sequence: TGTGCCAGCAGCTTAGCTAGCGGGACGATGTACGAGCAGTACTTC.

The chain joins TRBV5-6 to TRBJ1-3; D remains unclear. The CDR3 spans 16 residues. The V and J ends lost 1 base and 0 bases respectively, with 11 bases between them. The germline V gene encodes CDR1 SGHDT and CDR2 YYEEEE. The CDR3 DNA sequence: TGTGCCAGCAGCTTGTTATCGGGGATCTCTGGAAACACCATATATTTT. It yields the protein CASSLLSGISGNTIYF.

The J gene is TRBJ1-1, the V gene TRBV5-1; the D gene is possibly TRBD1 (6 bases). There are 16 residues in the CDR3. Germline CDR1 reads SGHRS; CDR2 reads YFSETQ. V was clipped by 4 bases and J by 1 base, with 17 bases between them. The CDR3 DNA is TGCGCCAGCAGCCCGAACCTGGGACACGAGAACACTGAAGCTTTCTTT. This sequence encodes CASSPNLGHENTEAFF.

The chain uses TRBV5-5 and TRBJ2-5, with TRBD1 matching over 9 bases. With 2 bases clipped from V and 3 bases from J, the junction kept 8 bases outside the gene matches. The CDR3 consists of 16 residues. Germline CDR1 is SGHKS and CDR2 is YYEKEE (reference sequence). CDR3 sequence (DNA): TGTGCCAGCAGCTTAGGGACAGGGCCGGGCAAAGAGACCCAGTACTTC. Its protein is CASSLGTGPGKETQYF. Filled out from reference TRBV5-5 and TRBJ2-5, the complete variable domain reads DAGVTQSPTHLIKTRGQQVTLRCSPISGHKSVSWYQQVLGQGPQFIFQYYEKEERGRGNFPDRFSARQFPNYSSELNVNALLLGDSALYLCASSLGTGPGKETQYFGPGTRLLVL.

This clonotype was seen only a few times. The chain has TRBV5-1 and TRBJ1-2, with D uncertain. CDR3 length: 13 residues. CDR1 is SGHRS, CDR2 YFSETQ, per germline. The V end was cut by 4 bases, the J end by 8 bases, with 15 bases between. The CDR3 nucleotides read TGCGCCAGCAGCGCCGGGTCTTCTAGCGGCTACACCTTC. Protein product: CASSAGSSSGYTF.

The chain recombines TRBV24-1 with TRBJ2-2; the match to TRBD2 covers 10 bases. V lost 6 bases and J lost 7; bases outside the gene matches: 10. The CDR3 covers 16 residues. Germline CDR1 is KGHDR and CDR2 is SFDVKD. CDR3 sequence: CATSLAGGLNYGELFF. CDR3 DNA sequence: TGTGCCACCAGTTTAGCGGGGGGCCTGAACTACGGGGAGCTGTTTTTT.

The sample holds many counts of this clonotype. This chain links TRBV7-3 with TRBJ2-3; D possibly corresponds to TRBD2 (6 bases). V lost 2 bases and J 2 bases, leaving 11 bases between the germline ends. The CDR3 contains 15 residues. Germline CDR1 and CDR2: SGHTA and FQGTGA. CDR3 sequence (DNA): TGTGCCAGCAGCTTATTGGGGGGACCCACAGATACGCAGTATTTT. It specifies CASSLLGGPTDTQYF.

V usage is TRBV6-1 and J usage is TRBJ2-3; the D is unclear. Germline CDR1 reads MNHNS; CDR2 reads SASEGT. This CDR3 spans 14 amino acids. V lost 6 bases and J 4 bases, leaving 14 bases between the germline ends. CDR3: CASRDLAFPDTQYF. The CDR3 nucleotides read TGTGCCAGCAGAGATCTCGCCTTCCCAGATACGCAGTATTTT.

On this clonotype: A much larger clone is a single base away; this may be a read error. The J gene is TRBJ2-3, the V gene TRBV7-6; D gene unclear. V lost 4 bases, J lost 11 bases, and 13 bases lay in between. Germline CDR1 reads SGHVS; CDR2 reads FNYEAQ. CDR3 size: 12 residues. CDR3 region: CASSSPVGEQYF. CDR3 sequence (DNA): TGTGCCAGCAGCTCCCCGGTTGGGGAGCAGTATTTT.

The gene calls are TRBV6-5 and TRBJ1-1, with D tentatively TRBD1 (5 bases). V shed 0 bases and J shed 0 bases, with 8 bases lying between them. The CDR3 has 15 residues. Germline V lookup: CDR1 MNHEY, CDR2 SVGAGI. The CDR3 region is CASSYSLTVNTEAFF. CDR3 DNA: TGTGCCAGCAGTTACTCGCTGACAGTGAACACTGAAGCTTTCTTT.

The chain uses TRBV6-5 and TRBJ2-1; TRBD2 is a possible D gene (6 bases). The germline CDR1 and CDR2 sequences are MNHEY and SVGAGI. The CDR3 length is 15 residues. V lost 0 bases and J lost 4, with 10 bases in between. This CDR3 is CASSYSGGRYNEQFF. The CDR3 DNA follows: TGTGCCAGCAGTTACTCGGGAGGCAGATACAATGAGCAGTTCTTC.

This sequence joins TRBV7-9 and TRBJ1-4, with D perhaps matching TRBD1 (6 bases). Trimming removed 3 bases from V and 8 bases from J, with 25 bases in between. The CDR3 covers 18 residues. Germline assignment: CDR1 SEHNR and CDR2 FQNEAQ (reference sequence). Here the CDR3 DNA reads TGTGCCAGCAGCTTCCCCAGGGATGGGGGCCCGCGGGAAGAAAAACTGTTTTTT. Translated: CASSFPRDGGPREEKLFF.

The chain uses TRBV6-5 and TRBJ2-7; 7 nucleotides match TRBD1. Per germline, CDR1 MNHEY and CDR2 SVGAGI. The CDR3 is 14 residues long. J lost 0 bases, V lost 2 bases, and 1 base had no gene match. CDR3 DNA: TGTGCCAGCAGTTACCGGGACAGCTCCTACGAGCAGTACTTC. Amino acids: CASSYRDSSYEQYF.